These 21 T cell receptor beta chains originate from one sample sequenced in a study of blood T cell repertoires in COVID-19. Profiled with immunoSEQ multiplex PCR; TCRdb holds only in-frame clones, not every one. The data hold roughly 250,000 clones, with 80% to 90% observed a single time. The sequenced sample consisted of PBMCs or T cells enriched from blood (not recorded which). The source is a woman in her twenties or thirties with acute COVID-19.

The chain employs TRBV6-5 and TRBJ1-5, with 7 bases aligning to TRBD1. CDR1 and CDR2 (germline): MNHEY, SVGAGI. Trimming at V came to 6 bases and at J to 7 bases, leaving 6 bases not matched to a gene. The CDR3 covers 13 residues. Here the CDR3 DNA reads TGTGCCAGCAGAGAGACAGGGAGACAGCCCCAGCATTTT. Translation: CASRETGRQPQHF.

V gene TRBV28 combines with J gene TRBJ1-2; TRBD1 matches 8 bases. The CDR3 runs to 15 residues. The J segment lost 1 base and the V segment lost 2 bases, leaving 3 bases of the junction unmatched. Germline V gene lookup returns CDR1 MDHEN and CDR2 SYDVKM. As DNA, the CDR3 is TGTGCCAGCAGTTTAACGGACAGGGATAACTATGGCTACACCTTC. Protein: CASSLTDRDNYGYTF.

This clone has a single count. The chain uses TRBV18 and TRBJ2-3; TRBD2 might be the D (6 bases). The CDR3 has 17 residues. V lost 3 bases, J lost 1 base, and 17 bases lay in between. Germline-derived CDR1 and CDR2 are KGHSH and LQKENI. Here the CDR3 DNA reads TGTGCCAGCTCACCGTATTGGAGGGTTGTGGGCACAGATACGCAGTATTTT. It specifies CASSPYWRVVGTDTQYF.

The CDR3 coding sequence is TGTGCTAGTGGTTCCCGTGGTAGCGGGGGATACGAGCAGTACTTC. Its translation: CASGSRGSGGYEQYF. The chain has TRBV12-5 and TRBJ2-7; TRBD2 matches 9 bases. CDR3 length equals 15 residues. V lost 4 bases, J lost 4 bases, and 8 bases stayed unmatched. Looked up from germline, CDR1 is LGHNT and CDR2 is FRNRAP.

The chain employs TRBV12-3 or TRBV12-4 and TRBJ1-1, with D perhaps matching TRBD1 (6 bases). The V end was cut by 0 bases, the J end by 8 bases, with 10 bases between. The CDR3 consists of 13 residues. This chain's CDR3 is CASSLAGAPEAFF. The CDR3 nucleotides are TGTGCCAGCAGTTTAGCGGGGGCCCCAGAAGCTTTCTTT.

The chain employs TRBV27 and TRBJ1-6; D may be TRBD1 (5 bases). Between the trimmed V and J ends, which lost 5 bases and 4 bases, there was a span of 21 bases. There are 18 residues in the CDR3. Germline values: CDR1 MNHEY, CDR2 SMNVEV (reference sequence). The CDR3 loop is CASSIRRQTLEYNSPLHF. The CDR3 DNA follows: TGTGCCAGCAGTATCCGGCGACAGACCCTCGAGTATAATTCACCCCTCCACTTT.

In this sample, this clone turned up once. V is TRBV5-6 and J is TRBJ2-3, with D possibly being TRBD2 (7 bases). This CDR3 is built from 15 residues. Germline CDR1 SGHDT, CDR2 YYEEEE. V lost 4 bases and J lost 5, with 17 bases in between. This CDR3 reads CASSPVGGQIDTQYF. The DNA of the CDR3 is TGTGCCAGCAGCCCGGTGGGGGGGCAGATAGATACGCAGTATTTT.

This rearrangement joins TRBV5-1 to TRBJ1-2, with 9 bases identical to TRBD1. CDR3 size: 13 residues. V shed 4 bases, J shed 8 bases, and the junction held 6 bases outside the gene matches. Germline CDR1 SGHRS, CDR2 YFSETQ. Here the CDR3 reads CASSEGQGRGYTF. The DNA of the CDR3 is TGCGCCAGCAGCGAGGGACAGGGTCGCGGCTACACCTTC.

V and J are TRBV5-1 and TRBJ2-5, with TRBD2 matching over 7 bases. The CDR3 extends over 13 amino acids. The V gene's germline CDR1 is SGHRS and CDR2 YFSETQ. Germline trimming cut 2 bases from V and 4 bases from J; bases unmatched to any gene: 2. The CDR3, as DNA: TGCGCCAGCAGCTTATGGACTAGAGAGACCCAGTACTTC. This sequence encodes CASSLWTRETQYF. Looking up the rest from reference TRBV5-1 and TRBJ2-5 gives the full variable domain: KAGVTQTPRYLIKTRGQQVTLSCSPISGHRSVSWYQQTPGQGLQFLFEYFSETQRNKGNFPGRFSGRQFSNSRSEMNVSTLELGDSALYLCASSLWTRETQYFGPGTRLLVL.

The chain carries TRBV29-1 and TRBJ1-4; the match to TRBD1 covers 9 bases. This CDR3 is built from 13 residues. V trimming: 6 bases; J trimming: 8 bases; junction bases outside the gene matches: 7. The V gene's germline CDR1 is SQVTM and CDR2 ANQGSEA. The CDR3 loop reads CSVRTGAGEKLFF. The CDR3 region has the DNA TGCAGCGTCCGGACAGGGGCGGGGGAAAAACTGTTTTTT.

The table lists this clone with a count of one. The chain joins TRBV7-2 to TRBJ2-4; tentative D call: TRBD1 (6 bases). Trimming took off 5 bases at V and 6 bases at J, with 14 bases between the two ends. The CDR3 has 14 residues. Germline V lookup: CDR1 SGHTA, CDR2 FQGNSA. DNA of the CDR3: TGTGCCAGCAGCCAACAGGGTTTTGGAAACATTCAGTACTTC. Its translation is CASSQQGFGNIQYF.

This clone appeared once. V gene TRBV13 combines with J gene TRBJ1-1, with D unclear. Trimming pared 6 bases from V and 0 bases from J, leaving 5 bases between. Per the germline V gene, CDR1 is PRHDT and CDR2 is FYEKMQ (reference sequence). The CDR3 extends over 12 amino acids. CDR3 amino acids: CASRYLNTEAFF. In nucleotides, the CDR3 is TGTGCCAGCAGGTATTTGAACACTGAAGCTTTCTTT.

The chain uses TRBV7-8 and TRBJ1-3; 7 bases match TRBD1. The V gene's germline CDR1 is SGHVS and CDR2 FQNEAQ. CDR3 length: 15 residues. The V gene end was trimmed by 5 bases and the J gene end by 4 bases; junction bases not matched to a gene: 8. CDR3 DNA sequence: TGTGCCAGCAGCCGACAGGGAATGGGAGGAAACACCATATATTTT. Translation: CASSRQGMGGNTIYF.

The chain has TRBV20-1 and TRBJ2-3; possible D gene TRBD2, 6 bases. The CDR3 runs to 15 residues. V was shortened by 3 bases and J by 6 bases, with 19 bases between the two germline ends. Germline V gives CDR1 DFQATT, CDR2 SNEGSKA (reference sequence). The CDR3 region has the DNA TGCAGTGCTAGTGACCCGCGGGACTCCCGGGATACGCAGTATTTT. It codes for CSASDPRDSRDTQYF.

J is TRBJ1-2 and V is TRBV10-3; 7 nucleotides line up with TRBD1. The V and J ends lost 9 bases and 6 bases, in that order; junction bases with no gene match: 10. In germline, CDR1 is ENHRY, CDR2 SYGVKD. The CDR3 consists of 13 residues. CDR3 sequence reads: CAITDRIKDGYTF. The CDR3 bases are TGTGCCATTACGGACAGGATTAAAGATGGCTACACCTTC.

This chain connects TRBV6-5 to TRBJ1-1, with 7 bases fitting TRBD1. This CDR3 contains 15 residues. Germline V gives CDR1 MNHEY, CDR2 SVGAGI. V lost 2 bases and J lost 2; bases outside the gene matches: 5. The chain's CDR3 is CASSYPTGLNTEAFF. In nucleotides, the CDR3 is TGTGCCAGCAGTTACCCGACAGGGCTAAACACTGAAGCTTTCTTT.

V is TRBV2 and J is TRBJ1-4, with TRBD1 as a possible D gene (6 bases). This CDR3 region has 13 residues. Germline V lookup: CDR1 SNHLY, CDR2 FYNNEI. The V end lost 6 bases, the J end lost 6 bases, and 11 bases lay between the germline ends. The CDR3 DNA sequence: TGTGCCAGCAGAAGGACAGCCGATGAAAAACTGTTTTTT. Protein: CASRRTADEKLFF.

The V and J genes are TRBV18 and TRBJ2-1; D possibly corresponds to TRBD2 (6 bases). The CDR3 has 17 residues. V was pared by 2 bases and J by 0 bases, with 14 bases between. Looked up from germline, CDR1 is KGHSH and CDR2 is LQKENI. The chain's CDR3 is CASSPGRILGSYNEQFF. CDR3 nucleotide sequence: TGTGCCAGCTCACCAGGGAGGATTCTGGGCTCCTACAATGAGCAGTTCTTC.

This clone was recorded a few times. The chain has TRBV7-9 and TRBJ1-2; TRBD1 aligns across 8 bases. The junction had 4 bases not matched to a gene; V was cut back by 0 bases and J by 4 bases. Germline V CDR1 and CDR2: SEHNR, FQNEAQ (reference sequence). CDR3 length: 15 amino acids. The CDR3 DNA is TGTGCCAGCAGCTTAGCAGGGACAGGATCCTATGGCTACACCTTC. Its translation is CASSLAGTGSYGYTF. The variable domain in full, completed from reference TRBV7-9 and TRBJ1-2, reads DTGVSQNPRHKITKRGQNVTFRCDPISEHNRLYWYRQTLGQGPEFLTYFQNEAQLEKSRLLSDRFSAERPKGSFSTLEIQRTEQGDSAMYLCASSLAGTGSYGYTFGSGTRLTVV.

V is TRBV4-3 and J is TRBJ1-5, with D possibly matching TRBD1 (6 bases). CDR3 size: 15 residues. The germline V gene has CDR1 LGHNA and CDR2 YSLEER. V lost 1 base and J lost 1, with 8 bases in between. CDR3 coding DNA: TGCGCCAGCAGCCAAGGGACAGCAAGCAATCAGCCCCAGCATTTT. Residues: CASSQGTASNQPQHF.

J is TRBJ1-5 and V is TRBV29-1; D is possibly TRBD1 (5 bases). CDR3 length: 15 residues. Germline V gene data show CDR1 as SQVTM and CDR2 as ANQGSEA. Trimming removed 4 bases at V and 7 bases at J, with 20 bases between. The CDR3 loop reads CSVASSTLGGQPQHF. The CDR3 DNA sequence: TGCAGCGTTGCGTCCTCCACCCTCGGGGGGCAGCCCCAGCATTTT.